This TCR beta chain was obtained from a study of cytomegalovirus exposure and HLA in healthy donors. Study outcomes and limitations: Despite most TCR sequences being rare, some public TCRs occurred in many donors. In vitro work confirmed that a few CMV-associated chains recognize CMV antigens.

The CDR3 has 13 residues. Trimming took 3 bases from V and 6 from J; bases not matched to a gene: 4. CDR1 is SQVTM and CDR2 is ANQGSEA in the germline V gene. Profiled with immunoSEQ multiplex PCR; TCRdb holds only in-frame clones, not every one. The sample has about 170,000 clones, 87% seen once. About this clone itself: Its antigen is not identified.

Sequencing was carried out using PBMCs. This sequence originates from a woman younger than 45 in good health and CMV-seronegative. The chain employs TRBV29-1 and TRBJ2-1, with 8 bases identical to TRBD2. CDR3: CSVDGLAPNEQFF. DNA for the CDR3: TGCAGCGTTGATGGACTAGCCCCCAATGAGCAGTTCTTC.